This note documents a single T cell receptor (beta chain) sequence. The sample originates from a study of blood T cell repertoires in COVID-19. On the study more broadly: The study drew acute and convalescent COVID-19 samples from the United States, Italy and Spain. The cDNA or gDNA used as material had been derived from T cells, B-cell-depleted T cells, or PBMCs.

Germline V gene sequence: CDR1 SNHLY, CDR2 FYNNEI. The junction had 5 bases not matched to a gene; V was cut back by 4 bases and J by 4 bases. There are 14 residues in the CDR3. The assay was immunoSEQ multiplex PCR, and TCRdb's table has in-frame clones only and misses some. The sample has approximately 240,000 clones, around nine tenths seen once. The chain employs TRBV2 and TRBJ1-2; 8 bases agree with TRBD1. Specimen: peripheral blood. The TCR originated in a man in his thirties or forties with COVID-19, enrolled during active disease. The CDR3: CASSVRTGTYGYTF. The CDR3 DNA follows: TGTGCCAGCAGTGTACGGACAGGGACCTATGGCTACACCTTC.